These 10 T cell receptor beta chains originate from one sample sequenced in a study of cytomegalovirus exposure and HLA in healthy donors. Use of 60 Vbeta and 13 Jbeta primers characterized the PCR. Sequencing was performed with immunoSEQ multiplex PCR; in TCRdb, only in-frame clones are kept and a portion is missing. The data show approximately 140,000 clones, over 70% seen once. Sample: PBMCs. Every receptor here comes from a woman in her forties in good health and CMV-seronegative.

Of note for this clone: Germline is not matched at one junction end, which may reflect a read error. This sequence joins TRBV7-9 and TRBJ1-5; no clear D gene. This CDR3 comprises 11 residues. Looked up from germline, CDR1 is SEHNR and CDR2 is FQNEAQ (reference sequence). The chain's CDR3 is CASSFGQPRHF. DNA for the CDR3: TGTGCCAGCAGCTTTGGGCAGCCCCGGCATTTT.

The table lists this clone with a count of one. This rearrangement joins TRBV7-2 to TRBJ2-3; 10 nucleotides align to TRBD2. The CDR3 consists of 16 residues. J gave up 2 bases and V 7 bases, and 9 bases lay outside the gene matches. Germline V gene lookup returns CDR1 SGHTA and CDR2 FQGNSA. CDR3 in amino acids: CASILLAGFPTDTQYF. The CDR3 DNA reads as TGTGCCAGCATTCTACTAGCGGGGTTCCCCACAGATACGCAGTATTTT. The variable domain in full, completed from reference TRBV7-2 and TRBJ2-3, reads GAGVSQSPSNKVTEKGKDVELRCDPISGHTALYWYRQSLGQGLEFLIYFQGNSAPDKSGLPSDRFSAERTGGSVSTLTIQRTQQEDSAVYLCASILLAGFPTDTQYFGPGTRLTVL.

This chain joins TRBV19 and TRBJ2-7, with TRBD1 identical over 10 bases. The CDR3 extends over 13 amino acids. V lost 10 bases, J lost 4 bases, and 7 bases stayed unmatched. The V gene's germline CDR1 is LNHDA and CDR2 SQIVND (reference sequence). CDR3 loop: CANPTGGGYEQYF. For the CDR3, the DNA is TGTGCCAACCCGACAGGGGGCGGGTACGAGCAGTACTTC.

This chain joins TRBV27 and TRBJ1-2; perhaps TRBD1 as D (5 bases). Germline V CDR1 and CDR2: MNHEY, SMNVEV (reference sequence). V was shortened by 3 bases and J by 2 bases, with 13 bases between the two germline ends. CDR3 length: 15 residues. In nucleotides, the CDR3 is TGTGCCAGCAGTTTGTCCCGACAGCTAAACTATGGCTACACCTTC. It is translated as CASSLSRQLNYGYTF.

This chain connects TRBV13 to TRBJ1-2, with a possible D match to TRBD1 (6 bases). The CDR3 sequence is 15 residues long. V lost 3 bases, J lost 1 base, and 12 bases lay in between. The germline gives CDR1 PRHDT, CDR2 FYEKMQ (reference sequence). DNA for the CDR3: TGTGCCAGCAGCTTTCTTCAGGGGAATAACTATGGCTACACCTTC. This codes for CASSFLQGNNYGYTF. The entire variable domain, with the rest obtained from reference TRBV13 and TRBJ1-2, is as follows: AAGVIQSPRHLIKEKRETATLKCYPIPRHDTVYWYQQGPGQDPQFLISFYEKMQSDKGSIPDRFSAQQFSDYHSELNMSSLELGDSALYFCASSFLQGNNYGYTFGSGTRLTVV.

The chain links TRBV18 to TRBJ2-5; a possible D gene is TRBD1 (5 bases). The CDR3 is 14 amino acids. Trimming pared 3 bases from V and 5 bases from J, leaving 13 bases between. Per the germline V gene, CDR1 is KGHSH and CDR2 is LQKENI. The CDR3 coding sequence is TGTGCCAGCTCACCCGATGCAGGGCGGGAGACCCAGTACTTC. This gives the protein CASSPDAGRETQYF.

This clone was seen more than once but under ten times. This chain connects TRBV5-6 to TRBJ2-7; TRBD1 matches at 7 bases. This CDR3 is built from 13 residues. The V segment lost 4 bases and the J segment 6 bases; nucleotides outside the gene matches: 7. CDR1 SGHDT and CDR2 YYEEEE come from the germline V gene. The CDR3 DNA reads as TGTGCCAGCAGCCCCACAGGGGTTTTCGAGCAGTACTTC. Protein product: CASSPTGVFEQYF.

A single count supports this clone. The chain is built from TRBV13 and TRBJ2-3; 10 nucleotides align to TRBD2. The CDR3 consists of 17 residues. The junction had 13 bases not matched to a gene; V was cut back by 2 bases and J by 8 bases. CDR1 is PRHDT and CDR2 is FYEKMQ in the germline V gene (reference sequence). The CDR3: CASSLRASGGRSGTQYF. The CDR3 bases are TGTGCCAGCAGCTTAAGGGCTAGCGGGGGCCGTTCAGGTACGCAGTATTTT.

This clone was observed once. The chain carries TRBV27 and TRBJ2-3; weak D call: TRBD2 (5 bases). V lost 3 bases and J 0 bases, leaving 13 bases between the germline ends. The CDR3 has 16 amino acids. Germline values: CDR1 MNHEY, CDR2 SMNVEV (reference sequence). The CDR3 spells CASSFLLATSTDTQYF. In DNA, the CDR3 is TGTGCCAGCAGTTTCCTCTTAGCGACGAGCACAGATACGCAGTATTTT.

This chain's CDR3 is CASSQDRASGRNIQYF. The CDR3 DNA reads TGCGCCAGCAGCCAAGATAGGGCTAGCGGGAGAAACATTCAGTACTTC. V gene TRBV4-3 combines with J gene TRBJ2-4, with 10 bases aligning to TRBD2. Germline CDR1 and CDR2: LGHNA and YSLEER. This CDR3 is built from 16 residues. V shed 0 bases, J shed 6 bases, and the junction held 5 bases outside the gene matches.